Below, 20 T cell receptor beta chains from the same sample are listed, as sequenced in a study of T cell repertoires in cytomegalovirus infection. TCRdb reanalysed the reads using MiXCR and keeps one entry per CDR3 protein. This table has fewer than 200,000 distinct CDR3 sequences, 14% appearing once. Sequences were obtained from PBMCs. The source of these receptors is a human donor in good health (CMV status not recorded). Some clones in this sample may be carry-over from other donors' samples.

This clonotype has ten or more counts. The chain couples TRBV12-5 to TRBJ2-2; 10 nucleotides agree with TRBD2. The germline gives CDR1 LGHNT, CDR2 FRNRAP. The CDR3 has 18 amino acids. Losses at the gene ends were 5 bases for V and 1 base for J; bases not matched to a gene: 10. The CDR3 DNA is TGTGCTAGTGGTCCCTCGAGCGGGGGGGCGAAGAACACCGGGGAGCTGTTTTTT. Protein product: CASGPSSGGAKNTGELFF.

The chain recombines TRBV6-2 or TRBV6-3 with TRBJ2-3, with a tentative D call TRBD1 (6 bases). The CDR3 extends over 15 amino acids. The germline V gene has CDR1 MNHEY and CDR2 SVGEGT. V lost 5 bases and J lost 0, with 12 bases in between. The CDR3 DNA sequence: TGTGCCAGCAGTCCACAGGGCGCTAGCACAGATACGCAGTATTTT. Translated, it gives CASSPQGASTDTQYF.

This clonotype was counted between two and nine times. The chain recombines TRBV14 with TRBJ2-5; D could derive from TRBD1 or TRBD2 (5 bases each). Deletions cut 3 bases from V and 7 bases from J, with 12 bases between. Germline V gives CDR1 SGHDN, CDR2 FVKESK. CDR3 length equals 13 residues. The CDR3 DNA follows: TGTGCCAGCAGCCAGGGACCCCAGGGGACCCAGTACTTC. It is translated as CASSQGPQGTQYF.

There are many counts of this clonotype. The CDR3: CSARTVGRETQYF. CDR3 DNA: TGCAGTGCCAGGACGGTAGGGCGAGAGACCCAGTACTTC. The V and J genes are TRBV20-1 and TRBJ2-5; no clear D gene. The germline gives CDR1 DFQATT, CDR2 SNEGSKA (reference sequence). This CDR3 is 13 amino acids long. Trimming took 6 bases from V and 4 from J, leaving 15 bases between them.

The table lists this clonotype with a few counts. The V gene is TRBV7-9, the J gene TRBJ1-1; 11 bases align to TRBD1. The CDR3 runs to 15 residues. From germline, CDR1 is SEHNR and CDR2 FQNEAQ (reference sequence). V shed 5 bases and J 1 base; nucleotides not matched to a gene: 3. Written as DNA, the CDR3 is TGTGCCAGCAGCACGGACAGGGGGCAGAACACTGAAGCTTTCTTT. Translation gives CASSTDRGQNTEAFF.

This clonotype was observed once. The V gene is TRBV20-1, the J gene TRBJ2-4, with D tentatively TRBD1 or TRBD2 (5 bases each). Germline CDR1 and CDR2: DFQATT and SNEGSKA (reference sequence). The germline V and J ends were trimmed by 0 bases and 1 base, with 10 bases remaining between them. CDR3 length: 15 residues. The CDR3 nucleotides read TGCAGTGCTAGAGAACTGGGGGAGGCCAAAAACATTCAGTACTTC. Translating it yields CSARELGEAKNIQYF.

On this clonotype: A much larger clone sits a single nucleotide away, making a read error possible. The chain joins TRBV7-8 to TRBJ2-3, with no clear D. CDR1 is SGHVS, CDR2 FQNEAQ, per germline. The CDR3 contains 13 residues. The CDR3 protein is CASSPLGTDTQSF. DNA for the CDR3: TGTGCCAGCAGCCCTCTTGGCACAGATACGCAGTCTTTT.

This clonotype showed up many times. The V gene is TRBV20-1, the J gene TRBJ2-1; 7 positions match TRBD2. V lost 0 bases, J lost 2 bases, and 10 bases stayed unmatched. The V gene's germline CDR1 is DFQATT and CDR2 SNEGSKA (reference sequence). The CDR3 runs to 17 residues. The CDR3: CSARERGGTIPYNEQFF. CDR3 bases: TGCAGTGCTAGAGAGAGGGGAGGGACTATTCCCTACAATGAGCAGTTCTTC.

CDR3 residues: CASSVGQGSGSEQYF. CDR3 nucleotide sequence: TGTGCCAGCAGCGTAGGGCAGGGTAGTGGGTCCGAGCAGTACTTC. The chain combines TRBV9 with TRBJ2-7; weak D call: TRBD1 (5 bases). This CDR3 contains 15 residues. Germline V gene sequence: CDR1 SGDLS, CDR2 YYNGEE. Trimming took 0 bases from V and 6 from J, leaving 16 bases between them. The full variable domain, its missing parts supplied by reference TRBV9 and TRBJ2-7, is DSGVTQTPKHLITATGQRVTLRCSPRSGDLSVYWYQQSLDQGLQFLIQYYNGEERAKGNILERFSAQQFPDLHSELNLSSLELGDSALYFCASSVGQGSGSEQYFGPGTRLTVT.

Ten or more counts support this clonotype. The CDR3 coding sequence is TGTGCCAGCAGCTTAGCGGCTAGCGGGAGATACAATGAGCAGTTCTTC. Amino acid sequence: CASSLAASGRYNEQFF. The chain employs TRBV7-2 and TRBJ2-1; TRBD2 aligns across 10 bases. The CDR3 extends over 16 amino acids. Losses at the gene ends were 0 bases for V and 4 bases for J; bases not matched to a gene: 3. The germline CDR1 and CDR2 sequences are SGHTA and FQGNSA.

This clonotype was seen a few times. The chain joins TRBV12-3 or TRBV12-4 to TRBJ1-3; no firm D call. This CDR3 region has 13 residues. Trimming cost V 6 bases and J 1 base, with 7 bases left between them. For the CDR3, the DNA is TGTGCCAGCAGCCCCAATTCTGGAAACACCATATATTTT. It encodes CASSPNSGNTIYF.

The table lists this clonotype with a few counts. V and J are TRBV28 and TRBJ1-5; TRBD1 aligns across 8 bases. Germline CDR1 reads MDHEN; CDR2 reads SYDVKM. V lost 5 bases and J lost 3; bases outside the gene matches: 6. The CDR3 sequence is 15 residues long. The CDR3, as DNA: TGTGCCAGCAGTAGGACAGGGCGGATCAATCAGCCCCAGCATTTT. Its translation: CASSRTGRINQPQHF.

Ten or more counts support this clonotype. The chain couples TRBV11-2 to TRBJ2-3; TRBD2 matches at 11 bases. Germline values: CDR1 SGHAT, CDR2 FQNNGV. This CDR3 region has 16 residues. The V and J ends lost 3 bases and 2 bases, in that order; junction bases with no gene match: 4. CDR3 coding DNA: TGTGCCAGCAGCTTTCCTAGCGGGGGGACCACAGATACGCAGTATTTT. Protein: CASSFPSGGTTDTQYF.

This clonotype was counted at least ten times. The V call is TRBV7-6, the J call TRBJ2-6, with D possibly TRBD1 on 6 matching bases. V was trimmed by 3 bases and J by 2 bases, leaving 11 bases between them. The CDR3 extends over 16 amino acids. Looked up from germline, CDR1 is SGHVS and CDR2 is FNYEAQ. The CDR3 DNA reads TGTGCCAGCAGCTTGGACAGAGCTACTGGGGCCAACGTCCTGACTTTC. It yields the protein CASSLDRATGANVLTF.

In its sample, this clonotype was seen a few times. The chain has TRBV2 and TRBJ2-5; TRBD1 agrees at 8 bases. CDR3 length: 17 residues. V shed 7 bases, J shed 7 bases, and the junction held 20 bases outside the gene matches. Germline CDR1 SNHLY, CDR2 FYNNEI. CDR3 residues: CASMSRKDRADGGTQYF. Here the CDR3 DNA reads TGTGCCAGCATGAGTCGAAAGGACAGGGCCGATGGAGGGACCCAGTACTTC.

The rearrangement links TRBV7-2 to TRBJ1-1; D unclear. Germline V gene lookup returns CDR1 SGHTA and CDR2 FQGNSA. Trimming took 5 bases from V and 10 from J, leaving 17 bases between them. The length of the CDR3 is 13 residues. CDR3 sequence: CASSPPGKGGAFF. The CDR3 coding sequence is TGTGCCAGCAGCCCCCCCGGAAAGGGAGGAGCTTTCTTT.

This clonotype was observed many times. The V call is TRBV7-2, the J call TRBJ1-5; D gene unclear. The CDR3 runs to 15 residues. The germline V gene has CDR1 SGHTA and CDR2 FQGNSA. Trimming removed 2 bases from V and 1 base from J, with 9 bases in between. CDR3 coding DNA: TGTGCCAGCAGCTTAAGGGCCCAAAGCAATCAGCCCCAGCATTTT. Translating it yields CASSLRAQSNQPQHF.

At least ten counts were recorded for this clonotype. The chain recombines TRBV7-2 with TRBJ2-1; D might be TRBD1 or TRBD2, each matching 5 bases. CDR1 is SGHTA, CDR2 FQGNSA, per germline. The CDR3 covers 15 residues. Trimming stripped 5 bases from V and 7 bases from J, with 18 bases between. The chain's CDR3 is CASSPPPMGRNEQFF. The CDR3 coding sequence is TGTGCCAGCAGCCCTCCCCCCATGGGACGAAATGAGCAGTTCTTC.

The DNA of the CDR3 is TGTGCCTGGAGTGTCCGGACTAGCGGGAGAATGAACACCGGGGAGCTGTTTTTT. This gives the protein CAWSVRTSGRMNTGELFF. V is TRBV30 and J is TRBJ2-2; 13 bases match TRBD2. This CDR3 is 18 amino acids long. The J segment lost 1 base and the V segment lost 0 bases, leaving 5 bases of the junction unmatched. CDR1 GTSNPN and CDR2 SVGIG come from the germline V gene (reference sequence). The whole variable domain, filled in from reference TRBV30 and TRBJ2-2, reads SQTIHQWPATLVQPVGSPLSLECTVEGTSNPNLYWYRQAAGRGLQLLFYSVGIGQISSEVPQNLSASRPQDRQFILSSKKLLLSDSGFYLCAWSVRTSGRMNTGELFFGEGSRLTVL.

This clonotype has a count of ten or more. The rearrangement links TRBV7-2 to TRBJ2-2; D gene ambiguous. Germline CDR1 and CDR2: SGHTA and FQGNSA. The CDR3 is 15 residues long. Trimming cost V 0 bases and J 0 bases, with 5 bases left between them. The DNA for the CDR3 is TGTGCCAGCAGCTTAGCGCTGGCGAACACCGGGGAGCTGTTTTTT. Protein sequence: CASSLALANTGELFF. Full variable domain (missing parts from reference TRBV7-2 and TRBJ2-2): GAGVSQSPSNKVTEKGKDVELRCDPISGHTALYWYRQSLGQGLEFLIYFQGNSAPDKSGLPSDRFSAERTGGSVSTLTIQRTQQEDSAVYLCASSLALANTGELFFGEGSRLTVL.